This record looks at one T cell receptor (beta chain) sequence and its context. Antigen: not known. CD45RO-negative CD8 cells positively selected for CCR7 made up the naive population, which excluded terminally differentiated effector memory CD45RA+ cells. The data derive from a study of shared clonotypes between healthy human individuals. General study points: Richness estimates generally favored naive over memory subsets. Rarefaction showed sorted-subset sequencing was incomplete despite large depth. Clonotypes that were shared across a handful of donors made up approximately 5% of naive CD4 clonotypes.

V lost 1 base and J 4 bases, leaving 15 bases between the germline ends. Germline assignment: CDR1 MDHEN and CDR2 SYDVKM. The CDR3 runs to 16 residues. Sorted-subset replicate PCRs used 200 ng of genomic DNA. This amount corresponded to 30,000 to 35,000 T cell genomes. The assay was immunoSEQ multiplex PCR, and TCRdb's table has in-frame clones only and misses some. The table lists roughly 550,000 clones, around 95% of them singletons. Sequencing used naive CD8+ T cells sorted from blood. The chain joins TRBV28 to TRBJ2-3, with D tentatively TRBD2 (5 bases). This TCR was recovered from a woman between 25 and 40 years old in good health. The CDR3 sequence is CASSLLLAGSADTQYF. In DNA, the CDR3 is TGTGCCAGCAGTTTATTGTTGGCTGGGAGCGCAGATACGCAGTATTTT.